There are many counts of the clone carrying this T cell receptor beta chain. No antigen is known for it. The entry originates in a study of blood T cells in healthy people across ages. It was with a sample-barcoded 5' primer and a J-beta primer mix that a second PCR of about 6 to 11 cycles was run. Each CDR3 protein is one row after TCRdb ran MiXCR on the 5' RACE reads. The sample has hundreds of thousands of distinct CDR3 sequences; about 30% are singletons. Points from the study as a whole: In the absence of known donor CMV status, changes in expanded clonotypes were possibly confounded. Conclusively comparing naive with antigen-experienced cells was impossible with unsorted PBMCs.

The receptor was isolated from a woman older than 75 in good health. What was sequenced was blood.

The CDR3 DNA reads as TGCGCCAGCAGCCCCGGGACAGGGGGCGGGTTAGATACGCAGTATTTT. Amino acid sequence: CASSPGTGGGLDTQYF. The rearrangement links TRBV4-3 to TRBJ2-3, with 12 nucleotides matching TRBD1. Germline CDR1 and CDR2: LGHNA and YSLEER. Germline trimming cut 4 bases from V and 5 bases from J; bases unmatched to any gene: 7. CDR3 length: 16 amino acids.